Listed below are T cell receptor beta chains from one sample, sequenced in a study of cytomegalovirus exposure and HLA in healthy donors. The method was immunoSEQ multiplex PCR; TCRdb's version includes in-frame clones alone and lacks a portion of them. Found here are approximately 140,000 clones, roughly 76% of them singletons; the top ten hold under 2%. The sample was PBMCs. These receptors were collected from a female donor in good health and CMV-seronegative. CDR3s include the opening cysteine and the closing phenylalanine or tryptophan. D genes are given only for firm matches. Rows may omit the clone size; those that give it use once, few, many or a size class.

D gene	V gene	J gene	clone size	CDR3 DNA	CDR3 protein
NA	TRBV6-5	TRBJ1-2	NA	TGTGCCAGCAGTTCCCCGGACGCGGGCTATGGCTACACCTTC	CASSSPDAGYGYTF
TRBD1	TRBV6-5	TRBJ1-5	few	TGTGCCAGCAGAACCAACAGGGGTCAGCCCCAGCATTTT	CASRTNRGQPQHF
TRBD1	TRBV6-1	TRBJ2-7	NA	TGTGCCAGCAGAGGCCTAGGGACAGAGAGCTACGAGCAGTACTTC	CASRGLGTESYEQYF
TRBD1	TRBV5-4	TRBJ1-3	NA	TGTGCCAGCAGCAACGGACAGGGTACTGGAAACACCATATATTTT	CASSNGQGTGNTIYF
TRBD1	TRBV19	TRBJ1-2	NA	TGTGCCAGTAGTATCCTGGACAGGGTTGACTATGGCTACACCTTC	CASSILDRVDYGYTF
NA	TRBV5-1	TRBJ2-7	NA	TGCGCCAGCAGCGAGGGAATGATAGGGGAGCAGTACTTC	CASSEGMIGEQYF
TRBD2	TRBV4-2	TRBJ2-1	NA	TGTGCCAGCGGCGGGGGGGCCAGTCGCAATGAGCAGTTCTTC	CASGGGASRNEQFF
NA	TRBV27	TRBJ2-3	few	TGTGCCAGCAGTTCGATACCCCCAGGCGGGACCCGCACAGATACGCAGTATTTT	CASSSIPPGGTRTDTQYF
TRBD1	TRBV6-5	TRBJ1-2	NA	TGTGCCAGCAGAGCCGGGACAGGGGGTGACTATGGCTACACCTTC	CASRAGTGGDYGYTF
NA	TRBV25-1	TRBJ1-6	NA	TGTGCCAGCAGTGAAGGACTGGGACGGGGGTTCCACTTT	CASSEGLGRGFHF
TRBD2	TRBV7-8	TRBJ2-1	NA	TGTGCCAGCAGCGTCCCTAGCGGACTATACAATGAGCAGTTCTTC	CASSVPSGLYNEQFF